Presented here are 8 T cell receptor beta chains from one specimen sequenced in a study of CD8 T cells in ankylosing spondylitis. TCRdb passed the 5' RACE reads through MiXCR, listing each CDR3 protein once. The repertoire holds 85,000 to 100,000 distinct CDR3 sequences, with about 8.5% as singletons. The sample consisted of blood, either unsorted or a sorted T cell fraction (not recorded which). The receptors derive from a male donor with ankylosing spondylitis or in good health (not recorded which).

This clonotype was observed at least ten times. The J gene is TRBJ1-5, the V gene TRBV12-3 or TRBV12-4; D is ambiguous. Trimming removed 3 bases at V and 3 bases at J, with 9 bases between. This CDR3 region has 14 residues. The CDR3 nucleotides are TGTGCCAGCAGTTTGGGAACCCTCAATCAGCCCCAGCATTTT. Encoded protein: CASSLGTLNQPQHF.

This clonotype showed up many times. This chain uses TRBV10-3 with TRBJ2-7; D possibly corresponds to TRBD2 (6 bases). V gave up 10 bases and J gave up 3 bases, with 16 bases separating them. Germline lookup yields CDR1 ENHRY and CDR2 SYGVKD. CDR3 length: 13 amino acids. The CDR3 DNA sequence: TGTGCCACGAAACTAGCTGCCGGCTACGAGCAGTACTTC. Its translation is CATKLAAGYEQYF.

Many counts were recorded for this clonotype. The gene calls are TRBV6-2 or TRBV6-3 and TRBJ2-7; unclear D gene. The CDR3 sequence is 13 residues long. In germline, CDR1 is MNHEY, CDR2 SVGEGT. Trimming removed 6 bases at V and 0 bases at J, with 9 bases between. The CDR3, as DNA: TGTGCCAGCAGACCTAATCTCTCCTACGAGCAGTACTTC. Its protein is CASRPNLSYEQYF.

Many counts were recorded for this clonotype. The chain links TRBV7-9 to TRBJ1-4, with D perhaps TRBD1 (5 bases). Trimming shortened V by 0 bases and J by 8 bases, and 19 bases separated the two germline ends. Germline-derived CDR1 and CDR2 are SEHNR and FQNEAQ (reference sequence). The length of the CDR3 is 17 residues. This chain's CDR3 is CASSLAPGTGEKEKLFF. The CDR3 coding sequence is TGTGCCAGCAGCTTAGCACCGGGGACGGGAGAAAAGGAAAAACTGTTTTTT.

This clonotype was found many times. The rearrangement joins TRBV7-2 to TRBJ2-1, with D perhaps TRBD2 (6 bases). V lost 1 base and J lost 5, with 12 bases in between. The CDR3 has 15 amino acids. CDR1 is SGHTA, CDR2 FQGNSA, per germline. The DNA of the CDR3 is TGTGCCAGCAGCTTAGACGGGGGACCCCACAATGAGCAGTTCTTC. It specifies CASSLDGGPHNEQFF. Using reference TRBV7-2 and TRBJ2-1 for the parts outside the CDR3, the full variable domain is GAGVSQSPSNKVTEKGKDVELRCDPISGHTALYWYRQSLGQGLEFLIYFQGNSAPDKSGLPSDRFSAERTGGSVSTLTIQRTQQEDSAVYLCASSLDGGPHNEQFFGPGTRLTVL.

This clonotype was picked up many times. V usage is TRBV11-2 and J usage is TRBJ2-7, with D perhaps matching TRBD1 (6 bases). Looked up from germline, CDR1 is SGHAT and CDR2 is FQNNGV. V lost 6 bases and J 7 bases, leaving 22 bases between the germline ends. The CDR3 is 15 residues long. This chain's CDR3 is CASSIQGTSYGEQYF. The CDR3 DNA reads TGTGCCAGCAGTATACAGGGTACCTCCTACGGGGAGCAGTACTTC.

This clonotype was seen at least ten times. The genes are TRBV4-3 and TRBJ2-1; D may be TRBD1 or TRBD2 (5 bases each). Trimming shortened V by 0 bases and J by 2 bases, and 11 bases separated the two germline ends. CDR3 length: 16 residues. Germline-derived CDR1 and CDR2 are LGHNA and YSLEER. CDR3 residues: CASSQEGDLTYNEQFF. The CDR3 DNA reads TGCGCCAGCAGCCAAGAAGGGGACCTTACCTACAATGAGCAGTTCTTC.

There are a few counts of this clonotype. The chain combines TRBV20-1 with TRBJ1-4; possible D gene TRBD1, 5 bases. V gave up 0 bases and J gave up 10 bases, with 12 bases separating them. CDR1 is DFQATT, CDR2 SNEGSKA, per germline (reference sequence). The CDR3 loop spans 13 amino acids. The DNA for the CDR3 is TGCAGTGCTAGAGAAATGAACGGGGGAAAACTGTTTTTT. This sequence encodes CSAREMNGGKLFF.